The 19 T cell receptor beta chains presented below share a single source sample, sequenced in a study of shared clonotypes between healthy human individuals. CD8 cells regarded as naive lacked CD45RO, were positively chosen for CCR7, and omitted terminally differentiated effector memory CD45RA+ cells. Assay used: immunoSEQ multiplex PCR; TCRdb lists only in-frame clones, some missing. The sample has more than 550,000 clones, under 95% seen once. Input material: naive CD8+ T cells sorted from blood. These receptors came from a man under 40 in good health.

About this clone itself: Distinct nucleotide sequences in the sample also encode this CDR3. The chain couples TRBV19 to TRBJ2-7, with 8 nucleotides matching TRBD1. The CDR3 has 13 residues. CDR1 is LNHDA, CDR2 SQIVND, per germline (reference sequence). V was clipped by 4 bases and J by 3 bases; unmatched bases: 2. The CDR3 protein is CASSTGQGYEQYF. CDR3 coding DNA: TGTGCCAGTAGTACCGGACAGGGCTACGAGCAGTACTTC.

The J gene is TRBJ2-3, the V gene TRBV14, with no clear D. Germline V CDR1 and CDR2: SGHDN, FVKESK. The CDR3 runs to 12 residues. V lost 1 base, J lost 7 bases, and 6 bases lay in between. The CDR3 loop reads CASSQVPHTQYF. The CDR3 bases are TGTGCCAGCAGCCAAGTCCCTCATACGCAGTATTTT.

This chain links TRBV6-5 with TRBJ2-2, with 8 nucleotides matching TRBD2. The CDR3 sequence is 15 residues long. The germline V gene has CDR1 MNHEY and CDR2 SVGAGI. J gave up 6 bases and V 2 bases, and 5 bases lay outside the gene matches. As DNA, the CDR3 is TGTGCCAGCAGTTACGCGGGAGGAGGACCCGGGGAGCTGTTTTTT. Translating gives CASSYAGGGPGELFF.

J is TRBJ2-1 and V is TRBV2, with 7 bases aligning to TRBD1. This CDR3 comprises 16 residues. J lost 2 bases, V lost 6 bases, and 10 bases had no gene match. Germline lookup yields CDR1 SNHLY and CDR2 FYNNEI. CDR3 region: CASRGIDRDAYNEQFF. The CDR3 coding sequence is TGTGCCAGCAGAGGAATCGACAGGGACGCCTACAATGAGCAGTTCTTC.

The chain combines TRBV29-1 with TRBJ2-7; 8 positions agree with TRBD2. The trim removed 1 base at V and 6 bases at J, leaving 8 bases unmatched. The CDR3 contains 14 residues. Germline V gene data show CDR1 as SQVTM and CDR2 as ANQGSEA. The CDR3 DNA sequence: TGCAGCGTTGAAGGCGGAGCTAGCGGGTTCGAGCAGTACTTC. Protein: CSVEGGASGFEQYF.

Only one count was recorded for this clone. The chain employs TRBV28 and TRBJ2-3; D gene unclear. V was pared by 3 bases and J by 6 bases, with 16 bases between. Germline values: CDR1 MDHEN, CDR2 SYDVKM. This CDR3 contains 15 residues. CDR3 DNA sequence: TGTGCCAGCAGTTTCGGACCCTTTATAGTGGATACGCAGTATTTT. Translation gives CASSFGPFIVDTQYF.

CDR3 in amino acids: CASSDNRDREIYEQYF. The CDR3 nucleotides are TGTGCCAGCAGCGACAATCGGGACAGGGAAATCTACGAGCAGTACTTC. The rearrangement joins TRBV9 to TRBJ2-7, with 9 bases aligning to TRBD1. Germline loops: CDR1 SGDLS, CDR2 YYNGEE. V dropped 3 bases and J dropped 3; count of bases not matched to a gene: 10. The CDR3 consists of 16 residues.

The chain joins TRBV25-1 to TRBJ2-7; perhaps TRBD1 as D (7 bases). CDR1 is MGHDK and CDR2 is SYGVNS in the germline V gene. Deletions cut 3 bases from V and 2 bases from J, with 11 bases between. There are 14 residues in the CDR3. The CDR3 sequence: CASSDQGGTYEQYF. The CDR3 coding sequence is TGTGCCAGCAGTGACCAGGGGGGAACCTACGAGCAGTACTTC.

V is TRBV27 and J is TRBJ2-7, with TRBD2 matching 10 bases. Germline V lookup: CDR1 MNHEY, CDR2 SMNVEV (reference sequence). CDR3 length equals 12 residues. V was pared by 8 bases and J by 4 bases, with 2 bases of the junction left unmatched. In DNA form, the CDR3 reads TGTGCCAGCGGGACTAGCGCTTACGAGCAGTACTTC. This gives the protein CASGTSAYEQYF.

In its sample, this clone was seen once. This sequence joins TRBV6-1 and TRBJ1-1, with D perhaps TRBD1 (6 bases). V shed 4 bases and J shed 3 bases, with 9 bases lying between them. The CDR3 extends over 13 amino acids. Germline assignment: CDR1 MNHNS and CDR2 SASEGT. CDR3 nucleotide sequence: TGTGCCAGCAGTGGGACAGCCTACACTGAAGCTTTCTTT. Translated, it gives CASSGTAYTEAFF.

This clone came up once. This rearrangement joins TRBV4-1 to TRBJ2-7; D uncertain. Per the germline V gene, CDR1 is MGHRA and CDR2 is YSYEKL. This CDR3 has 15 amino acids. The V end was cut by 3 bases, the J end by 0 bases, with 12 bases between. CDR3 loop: CASSHTDGPSYEQYF. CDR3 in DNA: TGCGCCAGCAGCCATACGGACGGGCCCTCCTACGAGCAGTACTTC.

This CDR3 reads CSVEGLGTEAFF. Here the CDR3 DNA reads TGCAGCGTTGAAGGGCTGGGCACTGAAGCTTTCTTT. V usage is TRBV29-1 and J usage is TRBJ1-1; D is ambiguous. Germline CDR1 reads SQVTM; CDR2 reads ANQGSEA. This CDR3 comprises 12 residues. V was cut by 1 base and J by 4 bases, with 7 bases left in between.

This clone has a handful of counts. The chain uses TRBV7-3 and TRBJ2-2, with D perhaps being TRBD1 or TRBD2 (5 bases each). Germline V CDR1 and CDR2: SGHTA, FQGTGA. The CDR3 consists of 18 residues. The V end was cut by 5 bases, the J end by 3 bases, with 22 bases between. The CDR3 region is CASSHGPGLGADTGELFF. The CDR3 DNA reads TGTGCCAGCAGCCATGGTCCGGGGCTCGGGGCCGACACCGGGGAGCTGTTTTTT.

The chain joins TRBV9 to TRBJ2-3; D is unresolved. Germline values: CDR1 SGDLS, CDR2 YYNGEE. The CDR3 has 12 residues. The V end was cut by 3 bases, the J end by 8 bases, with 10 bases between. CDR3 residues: CASSGLGSTQYF. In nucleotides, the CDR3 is TGTGCCAGCAGCGGGCTGGGGTCTACGCAGTATTTT. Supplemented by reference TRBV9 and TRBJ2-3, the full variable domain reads DSGVTQTPKHLITATGQRVTLRCSPRSGDLSVYWYQQSLDQGLQFLIQYYNGEERAKGNILERFSAQQFPDLHSELNLSSLELGDSALYFCASSGLGSTQYFGPGTRLTVL.

CDR3 DNA: TGTGCCAGTAGAGCGCTCATAGACAGGGGCCGCAAAATGATGAACACTGAAGCTTTCTTT. As protein: CASRALIDRGRKMMNTEAFF. The rearrangement joins TRBV19 to TRBJ1-1; 8 positions match TRBD1. With V trimmed by 6 bases and J by 0 bases, 21 bases remained unmatched. The germline V gene has CDR1 LNHDA and CDR2 SQIVND (reference sequence). This CDR3 is built from 20 residues.

CDR3 nucleotide sequence: TGTGCCAGCAGTTTTCTTGGGACAGGAGAGACCCAGTACTTC. This gives the protein CASSFLGTGETQYF. The chain has TRBV28 and TRBJ2-5, with 8 positions matching TRBD1. The germline V gene has CDR1 MDHEN and CDR2 SYDVKM. Germline trimming cut 3 bases from V and 4 bases from J; bases unmatched to any gene: 4. The CDR3 has 14 amino acids.

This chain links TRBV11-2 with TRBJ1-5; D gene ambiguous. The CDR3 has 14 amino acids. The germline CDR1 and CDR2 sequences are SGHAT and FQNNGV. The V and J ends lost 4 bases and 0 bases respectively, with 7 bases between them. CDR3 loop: CASSSGYSNQPQHF. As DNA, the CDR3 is TGTGCCAGCAGCTCCGGTTATAGCAATCAGCCCCAGCATTTT.

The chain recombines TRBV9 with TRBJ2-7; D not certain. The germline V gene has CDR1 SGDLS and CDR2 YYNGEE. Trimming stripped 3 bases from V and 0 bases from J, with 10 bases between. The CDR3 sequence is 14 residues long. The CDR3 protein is CASSEESSSYEQYF. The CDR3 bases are TGTGCCAGCAGCGAGGAGAGTAGCTCCTACGAGCAGTACTTC. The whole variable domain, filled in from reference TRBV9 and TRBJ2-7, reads DSGVTQTPKHLITATGQRVTLRCSPRSGDLSVYWYQQSLDQGLQFLIQYYNGEERAKGNILERFSAQQFPDLHSELNLSSLELGDSALYFCASSEESSSYEQYFGPGTRLTVT.

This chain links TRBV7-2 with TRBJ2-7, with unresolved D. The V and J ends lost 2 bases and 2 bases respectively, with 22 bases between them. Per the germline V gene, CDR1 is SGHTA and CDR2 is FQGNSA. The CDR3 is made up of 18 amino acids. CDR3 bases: TGTGCCAGCAGCTTAACGAGAAAAACCCATTCGTTCACCTACGAGCAGTACTTC. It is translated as CASSLTRKTHSFTYEQYF. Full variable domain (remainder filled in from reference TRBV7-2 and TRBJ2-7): GAGVSQSPSNKVTEKGKDVELRCDPISGHTALYWYRQSLGQGLEFLIYFQGNSAPDKSGLPSDRFSAERTGGSVSTLTIQRTQQEDSAVYLCASSLTRKTHSFTYEQYFGPGTRLTVT.